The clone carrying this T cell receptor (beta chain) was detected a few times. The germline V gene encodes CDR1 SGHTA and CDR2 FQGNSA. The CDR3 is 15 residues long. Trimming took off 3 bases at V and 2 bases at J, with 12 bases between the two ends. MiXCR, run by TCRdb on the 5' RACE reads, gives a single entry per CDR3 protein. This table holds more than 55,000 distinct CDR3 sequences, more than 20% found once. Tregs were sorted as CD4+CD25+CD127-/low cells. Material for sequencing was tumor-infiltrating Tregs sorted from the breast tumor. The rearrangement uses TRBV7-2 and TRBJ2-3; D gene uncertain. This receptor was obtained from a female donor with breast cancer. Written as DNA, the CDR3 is TGTGCCAGCAGCTTCGAGTATCGGCTCACAGATACGCAGTATTTT. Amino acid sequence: CASSFEYRLTDTQYF.